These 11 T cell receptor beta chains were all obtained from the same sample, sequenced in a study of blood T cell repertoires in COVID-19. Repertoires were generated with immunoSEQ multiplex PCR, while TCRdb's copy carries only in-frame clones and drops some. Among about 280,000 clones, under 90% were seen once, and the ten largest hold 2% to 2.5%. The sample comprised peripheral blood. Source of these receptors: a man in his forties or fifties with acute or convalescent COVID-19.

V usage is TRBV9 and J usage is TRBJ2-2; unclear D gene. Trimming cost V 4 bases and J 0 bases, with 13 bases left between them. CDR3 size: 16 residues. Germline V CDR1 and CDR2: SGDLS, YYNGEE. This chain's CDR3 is CASSPRLATNTGELFF. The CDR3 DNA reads TGTGCCAGCAGCCCCAGACTGGCAACGAACACCGGGGAGCTGTTTTTT.

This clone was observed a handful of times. CDR3 sequence: CASSVSTSNYEQYF. The CDR3, as DNA: TGTGCCAGCAGCGTTAGCACAAGTAACTACGAGCAGTACTTC. This chain joins TRBV9 and TRBJ2-7, with D hard to call. This CDR3 has 14 residues. Germline V gene data show CDR1 as SGDLS and CDR2 as YYNGEE. The ends were cut back, 2 bases at V and 3 bases at J, with 12 bases in the middle.

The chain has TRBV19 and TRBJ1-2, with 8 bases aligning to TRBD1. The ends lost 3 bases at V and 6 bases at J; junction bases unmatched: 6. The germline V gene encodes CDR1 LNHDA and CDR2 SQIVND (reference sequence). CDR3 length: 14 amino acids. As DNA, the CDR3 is TGTGCCAGTAGTATCCAGGGGGCGCGGGATGGCTACACCTTC. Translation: CASSIQGARDGYTF.

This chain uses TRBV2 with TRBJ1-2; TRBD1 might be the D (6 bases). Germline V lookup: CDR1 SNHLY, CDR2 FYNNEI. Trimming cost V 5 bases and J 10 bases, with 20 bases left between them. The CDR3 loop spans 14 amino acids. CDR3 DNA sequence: TGTGCCAGCAGTTTCCGGGACACGGTTTCGCACTACACCTTC. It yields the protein CASSFRDTVSHYTF.

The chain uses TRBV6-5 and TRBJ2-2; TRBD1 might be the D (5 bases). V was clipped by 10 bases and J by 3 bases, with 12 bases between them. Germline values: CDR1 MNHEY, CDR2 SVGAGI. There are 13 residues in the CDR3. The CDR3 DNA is TGTGCCACCCTAAAGGGGTACACCGGGGAGCTGTTTTTT. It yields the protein CATLKGYTGELFF.

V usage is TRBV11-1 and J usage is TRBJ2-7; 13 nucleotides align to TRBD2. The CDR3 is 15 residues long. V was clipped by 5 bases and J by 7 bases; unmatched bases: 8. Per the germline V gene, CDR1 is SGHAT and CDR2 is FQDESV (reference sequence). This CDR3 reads CASSPGLAGAGEQYF. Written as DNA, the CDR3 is TGTGCCAGCAGCCCCGGACTAGCGGGGGCGGGGGAGCAGTACTTC.

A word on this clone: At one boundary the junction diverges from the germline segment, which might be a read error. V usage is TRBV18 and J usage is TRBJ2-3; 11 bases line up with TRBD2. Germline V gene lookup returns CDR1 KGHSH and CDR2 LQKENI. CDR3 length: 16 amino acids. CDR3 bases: TGTGCCAGCTCTCCACTTAGCGGGGGGGCCGAAGATACGCAGTATTTT. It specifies CASSPLSGGAEDTQYF.

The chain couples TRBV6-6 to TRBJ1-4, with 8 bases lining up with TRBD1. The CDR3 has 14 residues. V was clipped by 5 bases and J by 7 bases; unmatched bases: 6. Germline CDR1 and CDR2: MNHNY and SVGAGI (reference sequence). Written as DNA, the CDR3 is TGTGCCAGCAGTATTAACAGGGGGATTGAAAAACTGTTTTTT. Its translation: CASSINRGIEKLFF.

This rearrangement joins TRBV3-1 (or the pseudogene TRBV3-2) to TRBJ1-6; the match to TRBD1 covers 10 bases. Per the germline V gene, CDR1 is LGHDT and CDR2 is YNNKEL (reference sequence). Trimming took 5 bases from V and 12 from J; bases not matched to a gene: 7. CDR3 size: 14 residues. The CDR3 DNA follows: TGTGCCAGCAGCGTGACAGGGGGCCGAGGACCCCTCCACTTT. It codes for CASSVTGGRGPLHF.

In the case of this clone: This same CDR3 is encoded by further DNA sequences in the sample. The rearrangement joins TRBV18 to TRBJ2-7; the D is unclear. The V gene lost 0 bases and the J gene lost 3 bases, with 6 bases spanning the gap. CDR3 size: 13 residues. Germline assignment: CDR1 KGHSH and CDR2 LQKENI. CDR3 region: CASSPPSSYEQYF. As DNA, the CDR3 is TGTGCCAGCTCACCACCGTCGAGCTACGAGCAGTACTTC.

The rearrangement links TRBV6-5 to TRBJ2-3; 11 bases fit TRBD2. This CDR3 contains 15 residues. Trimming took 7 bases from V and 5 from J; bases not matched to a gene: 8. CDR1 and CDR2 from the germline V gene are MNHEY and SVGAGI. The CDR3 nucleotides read TGTGCCAGCACCGTAGCGGGGGGGCCCAGAGATACGCAGTATTTT. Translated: CASTVAGGPRDTQYF.